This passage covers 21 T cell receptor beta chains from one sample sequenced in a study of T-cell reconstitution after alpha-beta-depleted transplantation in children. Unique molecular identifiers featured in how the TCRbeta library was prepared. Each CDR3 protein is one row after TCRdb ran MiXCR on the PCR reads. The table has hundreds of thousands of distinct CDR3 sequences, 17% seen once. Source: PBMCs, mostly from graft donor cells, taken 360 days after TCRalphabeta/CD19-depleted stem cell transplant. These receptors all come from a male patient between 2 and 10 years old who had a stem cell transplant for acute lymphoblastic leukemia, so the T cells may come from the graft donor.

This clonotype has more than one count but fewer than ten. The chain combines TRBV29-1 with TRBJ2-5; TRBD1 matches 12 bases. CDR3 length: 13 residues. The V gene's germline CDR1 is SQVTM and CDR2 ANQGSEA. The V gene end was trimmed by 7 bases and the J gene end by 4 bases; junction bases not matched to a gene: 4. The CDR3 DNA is TGCAGCGCTGGGACAGGGGGCGCAGAGACCCAGTACTTC. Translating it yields CSAGTGGAETQYF.

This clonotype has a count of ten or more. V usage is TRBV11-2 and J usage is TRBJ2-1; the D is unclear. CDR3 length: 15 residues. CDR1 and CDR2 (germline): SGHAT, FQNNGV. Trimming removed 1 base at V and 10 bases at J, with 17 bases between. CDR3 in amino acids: CASSLVGGSSGEQFF. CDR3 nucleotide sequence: TGTGCCAGCAGCTTAGTAGGTGGTAGTTCAGGAGAGCAGTTCTTC.

CDR3 DNA: TGTGCCAGCTCACCACCGACAGGAAAGGCCTACAATGAGCAGTTCTTC. Encoded protein: CASSPPTGKAYNEQFF. This chain joins TRBV18 and TRBJ2-1, with TRBD1 as a possible D gene (6 bases). The CDR3 has 16 amino acids. The germline V and J ends were trimmed by 0 bases and 2 bases, with 11 bases remaining between them. CDR1 is KGHSH, CDR2 LQKENI, per germline.

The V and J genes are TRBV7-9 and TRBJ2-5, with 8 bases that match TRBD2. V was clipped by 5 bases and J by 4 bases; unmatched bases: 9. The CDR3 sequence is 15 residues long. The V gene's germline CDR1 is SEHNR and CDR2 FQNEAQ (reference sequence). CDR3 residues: CASSPLPRGAETQYF. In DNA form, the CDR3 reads TGTGCCAGCAGCCCACTACCGCGGGGGGCAGAGACCCAGTACTTC.

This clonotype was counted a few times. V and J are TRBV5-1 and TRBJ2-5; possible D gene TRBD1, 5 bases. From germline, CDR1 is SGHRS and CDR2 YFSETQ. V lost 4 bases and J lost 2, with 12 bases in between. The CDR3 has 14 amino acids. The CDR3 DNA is TGCGCCAGCAGCGTACAGGTGGGGCAAGAGACCCAGTACTTC. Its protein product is CASSVQVGQETQYF.

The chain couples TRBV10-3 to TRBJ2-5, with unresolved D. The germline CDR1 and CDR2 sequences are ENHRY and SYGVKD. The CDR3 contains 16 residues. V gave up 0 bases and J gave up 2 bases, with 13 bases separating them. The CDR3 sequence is CAISESPGRRQETQYF. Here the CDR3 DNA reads TGTGCCATCAGTGAGTCGCCGGGCAGGAGACAAGAGACCCAGTACTTC.

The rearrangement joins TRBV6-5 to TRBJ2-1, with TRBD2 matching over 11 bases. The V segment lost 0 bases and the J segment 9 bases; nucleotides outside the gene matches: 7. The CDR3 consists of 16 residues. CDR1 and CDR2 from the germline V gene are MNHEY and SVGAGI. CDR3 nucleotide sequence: TGTGCCAGCAGTTACTCGACTAGCGGGGATTGGGGTGAGCAGTTCTTC. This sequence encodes CASSYSTSGDWGEQFF.

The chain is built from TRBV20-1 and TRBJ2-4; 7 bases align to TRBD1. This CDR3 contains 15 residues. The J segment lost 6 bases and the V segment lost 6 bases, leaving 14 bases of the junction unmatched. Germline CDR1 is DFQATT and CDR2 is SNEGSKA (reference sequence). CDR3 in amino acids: CSAPLEGALSNIQYF. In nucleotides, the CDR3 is TGCAGTGCGCCCCTTGAGGGGGCGTTATCAAACATTCAGTACTTC.

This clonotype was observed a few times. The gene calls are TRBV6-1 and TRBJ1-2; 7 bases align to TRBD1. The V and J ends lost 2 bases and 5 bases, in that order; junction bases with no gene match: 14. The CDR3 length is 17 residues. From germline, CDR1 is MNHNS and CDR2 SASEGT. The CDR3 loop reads CASSESGRTGAPYGYTF. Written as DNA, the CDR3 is TGTGCCAGCAGTGAATCGGGCCGGACAGGCGCACCGTATGGCTACACCTTC.

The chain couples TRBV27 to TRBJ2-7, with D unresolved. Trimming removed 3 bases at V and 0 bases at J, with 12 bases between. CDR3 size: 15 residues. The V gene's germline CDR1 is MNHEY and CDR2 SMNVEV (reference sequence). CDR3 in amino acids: CASSFQDATSYEQYF. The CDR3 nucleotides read TGTGCCAGCAGTTTCCAGGACGCTACCTCCTACGAGCAGTACTTC.

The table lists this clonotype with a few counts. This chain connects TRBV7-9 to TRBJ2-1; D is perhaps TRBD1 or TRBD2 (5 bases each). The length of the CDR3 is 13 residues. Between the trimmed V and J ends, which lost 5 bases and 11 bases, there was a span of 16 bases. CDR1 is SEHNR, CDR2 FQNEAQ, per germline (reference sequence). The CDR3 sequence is CASSPPRDPKQFF. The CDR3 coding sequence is TGTGCCAGCAGCCCTCCGAGGGACCCCAAGCAGTTCTTC.

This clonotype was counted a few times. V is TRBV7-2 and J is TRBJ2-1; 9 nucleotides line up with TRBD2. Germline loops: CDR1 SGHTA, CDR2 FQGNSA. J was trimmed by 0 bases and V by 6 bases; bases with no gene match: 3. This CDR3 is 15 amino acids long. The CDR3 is CASSSGGPSYNEQFF. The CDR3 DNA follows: TGTGCCAGCAGTAGCGGGGGCCCCTCCTACAATGAGCAGTTCTTC.

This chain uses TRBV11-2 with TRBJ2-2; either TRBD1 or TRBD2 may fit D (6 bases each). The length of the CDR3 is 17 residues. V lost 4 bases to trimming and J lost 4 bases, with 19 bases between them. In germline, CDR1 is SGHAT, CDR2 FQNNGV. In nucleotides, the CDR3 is TGTGCCAGCAGCTCCCGGGTAGGGGGGTATGGCACCGGGGAGCTGTTTTTT. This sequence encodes CASSSRVGGYGTGELFF.

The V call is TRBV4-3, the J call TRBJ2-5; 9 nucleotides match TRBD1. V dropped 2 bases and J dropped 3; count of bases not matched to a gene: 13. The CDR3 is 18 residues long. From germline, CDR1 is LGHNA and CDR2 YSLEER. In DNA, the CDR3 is TGCGCCAGCAGCCAACGTGGGGGACAGGGCGGATTGAAAGAGACCCAGTACTTC. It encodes CASSQRGGQGGLKETQYF.

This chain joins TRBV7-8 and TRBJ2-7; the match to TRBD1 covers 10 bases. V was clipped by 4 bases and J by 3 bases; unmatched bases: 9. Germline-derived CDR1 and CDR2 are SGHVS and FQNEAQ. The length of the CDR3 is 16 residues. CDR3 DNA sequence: TGTGCCAGCAGCTCGGGACAGGGGTCCTTCGGCTACGAGCAGTACTTC. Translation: CASSSGQGSFGYEQYF.

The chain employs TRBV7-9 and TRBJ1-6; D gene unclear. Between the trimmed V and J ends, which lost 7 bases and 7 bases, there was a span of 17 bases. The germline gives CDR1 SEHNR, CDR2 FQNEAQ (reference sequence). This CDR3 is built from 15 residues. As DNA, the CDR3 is TGTGCCAGCAACTCCTTGGACTTCTTGAATTCACCCCTCCACTTT. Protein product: CASNSLDFLNSPLHF.

The CDR3 bases are TGTGCCAGTAGGATGGGGGGGAAGGGGCCTAACACCGGGGAGCTGTTTTTT. Its translation is CASRMGGKGPNTGELFF. This sequence joins TRBV19 and TRBJ2-2, with 7 positions matching TRBD2. J lost 2 bases, V lost 6 bases, and 12 bases had no gene match. CDR1 and CDR2 from the germline V gene are LNHDA and SQIVND (reference sequence). The CDR3 extends over 17 amino acids.

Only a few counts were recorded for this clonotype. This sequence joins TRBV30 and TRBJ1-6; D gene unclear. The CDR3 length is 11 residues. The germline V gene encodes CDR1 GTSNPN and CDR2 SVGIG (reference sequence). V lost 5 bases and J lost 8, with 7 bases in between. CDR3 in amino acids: CAWALDSPLHF. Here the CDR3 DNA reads TGTGCCTGGGCCTTGGATTCACCCCTCCACTTT.

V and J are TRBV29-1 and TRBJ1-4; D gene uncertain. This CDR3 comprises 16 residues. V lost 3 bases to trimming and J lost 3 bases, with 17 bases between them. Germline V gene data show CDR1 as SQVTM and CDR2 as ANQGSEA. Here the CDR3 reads CSVDGGLGDANEKLFF. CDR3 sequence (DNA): TGCAGCGTTGACGGAGGACTGGGAGACGCTAATGAAAAACTGTTTTTT.

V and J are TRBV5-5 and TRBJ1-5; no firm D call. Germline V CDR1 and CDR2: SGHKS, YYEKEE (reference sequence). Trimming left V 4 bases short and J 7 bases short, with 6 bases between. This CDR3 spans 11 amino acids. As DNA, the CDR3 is TGTGCCAGCAGCCTATTACAGCCCCAGCATTTT. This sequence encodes CASSLLQPQHF.

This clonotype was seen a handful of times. CDR3 DNA sequence: TGTGCTAGTGGTTTCAGCGGGGAAGAGACCCAGTACTTC. Translated, it gives CASGFSGEETQYF. The chain combines TRBV12-5 with TRBJ2-5; 7 bases are shared with TRBD2. This CDR3 comprises 13 residues. With V trimmed by 3 bases and J by 3 bases, 1 base remained unmatched. In germline, CDR1 is LGHNT, CDR2 FRNRAP.